The T cell receptor beta chain described here comes from a study of a mutant IDH1 vaccine in newly diagnosed glioma. Across the study: In weeks 1, 3, 5, 7, 11, 15, 19 and 23, patients were vaccinated. Treatment recipients were approximately 60% male and roughly 38% female, and their mean age was about 39 years.

In regard to this clone: Antigen specificity is unknown.

Stated time point: week 11, during vaccination. With topical imiquimod, each dose of the vaccine consisted of 300 ug of mutant IDH1 20-mer peptide. Libraries were prepared by immunoSEQ multiplex PCR; TCRdb keeps only in-frame clonotypes and omits some of them. The sample lists roughly 130,000 clones, roughly 77% seen once, with 5% to 6% in the top ten. J lost 5 bases, V lost 6 bases, and 8 bases had no gene match. This CDR3 is built from 14 residues. CDR1 MDHEN and CDR2 SYDVKM come from the germline V gene. The chain has TRBV28 and TRBJ2-7; the match to TRBD1 covers 9 bases. This material consisted of PBMCs, taken from a glioma patient whose treatment included an IDH1 peptide vaccine. The clonotype comes from a man aged 40-55 years with glioma. The CDR3 loop is CASSLPGQGNEQYF. The CDR3 region has the DNA TGTGCCAGCAGCCTACCCGGACAGGGGAACGAGCAGTACTTC.